Included here is one TCR beta chain sequence, with context. What it binds is unknown. The CDR3 loop spans 14 amino acids. The ends were cut back, 2 bases at V and 3 bases at J, with 11 bases in the middle. CDR1 and CDR2 from the germline V gene are SGHDT and YYEEEE. Profiling relied on immunoSEQ multiplex PCR, and the TCRdb table lists in-frame clones only, not all of them. The table includes 130,000 or so clones, less than 95% detected once. This record comes from a study of T cell responses to AZD1222 COVID-19 vaccine. Overall study findings and caveats: Rises in breadth and depth of Spike-specific TCRs came after two AZD1222 doses.

The TCR comes from an adult who received the MenACWY meningococcal vaccine as a control. The V gene is TRBV5-6, the J gene TRBJ1-2; a weak D match, TRBD1 (6 bases). The source was peripheral blood, collected 28 days after the second dose of the MenACWY control vaccine. The CDR3: CASSLSQGYYGYTF. CDR3 DNA sequence: TGTGCCAGCAGCTTATCGCAGGGGTACTATGGCTACACCTTC.